Below, 31 T cell receptor beta chains from the same sample are listed, as sequenced in a study of ipilimumab plus nivolumab after autologous stem cell transplantation (dated by TCRdb to about 2021). The receptor library was made with the immunoSEQ multiplex PCR assay. TCRdb re-hosts the immuneACCESS table, in-frame sequences only. Its copies lack some clones; in the studies checked, an unresolved V gene accounts for under half of them, and the cause for the rest is not known. This sample comprises 2,500 to 3,500 clones, 80% to 90% of them detected only once. The top ten constitute 12% of the sample. This specimen consisted of PBMCs, obtained in a trial of ipilimumab plus nivolumab as post-transplant consolidation. These receptor sequences come from a male donor with multiple myeloma.

The J gene is TRBJ1-1, the V gene TRBV30, with 7 positions matching TRBD1. Per germline, CDR1 GTSNPN and CDR2 SVGIG (reference sequence). Trimming at V came to 7 bases and at J to 0 bases, leaving 11 bases not matched to a gene. The CDR3 extends over 15 amino acids. Here the CDR3 reads CAFFPGTAMNTEAFF. In nucleotides, the CDR3 is TGTGCCTTTTTCCCGGGGACAGCTATGAACACTGAAGCTTTCTTT.

The chain uses TRBV11-1 and TRBJ2-5; D unclear. The germline V gene encodes CDR1 SGHAT and CDR2 FQDESV (reference sequence). Trimming shortened V by 1 base and J by 5 bases, and 8 bases separated the two germline ends. This CDR3 has 13 residues. The CDR3: CASSLGNAETQYF. The CDR3 DNA follows: TGTGCCAGCAGCTTAGGCAACGCGGAGACCCAGTACTTC.

V and J are TRBV5-1 and TRBJ2-1; 13 bases are shared with TRBD2. The CDR3 contains 18 residues. V dropped 4 bases and J dropped 0; count of bases not matched to a gene: 7. Germline lookup yields CDR1 SGHRS and CDR2 YFSETQ. The CDR3 coding sequence is TGCGCCAGCAGCCCCGAGGGACTAGCGGGGTACTCCTACAATGAGCAGTTCTTC. Translation gives CASSPEGLAGYSYNEQFF. Complete variable domain (other parts from reference TRBV5-1 and TRBJ2-1): KAGVTQTPRYLIKTRGQQVTLSCSPISGHRSVSWYQQTPGQGLQFLFEYFSETQRNKGNFPGRFSGRQFSNSRSEMNVSTLELGDSALYLCASSPEGLAGYSYNEQFFGPGTRLTVL.

V usage is TRBV9 and J usage is TRBJ1-6; D might be TRBD1 (6 bases). CDR1 and CDR2 from the germline V gene are SGDLS and YYNGEE. This CDR3 comprises 14 residues. Trimming shortened V by 0 bases and J by 8 bases, and 9 bases separated the two germline ends. CDR3 sequence: CASSVGGGDSPLHF. The DNA of the CDR3 is TGTGCCAGCAGCGTAGGGGGGGGCGATTCACCCCTCCACTTT.

The V and J genes are TRBV19 and TRBJ2-3; 8 bases match TRBD2. The CDR3 runs to 16 residues. J gave up 5 bases and V 5 bases, and 12 bases lay outside the gene matches. CDR1 and CDR2 from the germline V gene are LNHDA and SQIVND (reference sequence). The CDR3 is CASSPERGSYRDTQYF. The CDR3 DNA reads TGTGCCAGTAGTCCGGAGCGGGGGAGCTACCGAGATACGCAGTATTTT.

Concerning this clone itself: The germline gene is not matched at one end of the junction; a read error may be the cause. This sequence joins TRBV30 and TRBJ2-4; either TRBD1 or TRBD2 may supply D (5 bases each). The CDR3 runs to 12 residues. Germline V gives CDR1 GTSNPN, CDR2 SVGIG (reference sequence). The CDR3 DNA is TGTGCCTGGAAAATTGGTGGGGGTTCCCACTTCTTC. Amino acids: CAWKIGGGSHFF.

The genes are TRBV2 and TRBJ2-4; TRBD2 matches 7 bases. Germline CDR1 reads SNHLY; CDR2 reads FYNNEI. The CDR3 has 13 amino acids. The J segment lost 11 bases and the V segment lost 11 bases, leaving 15 bases of the junction unmatched. CDR3 sequence (DNA): TGTGCCTCCCGGGGGGACGCCCCCCACTTTCAGTACTTC. It encodes CASRGDAPHFQYF.

The J gene is TRBJ2-5, the V gene TRBV5-1; TRBD1 or TRBD2 may be the D gene (5 bases each). This CDR3 has 16 amino acids. Trimming took off 3 bases at V and 5 bases at J, with 20 bases between the two ends. Germline V gives CDR1 SGHRS, CDR2 YFSETQ. CDR3 sequence: CASSSEGRSGGETQYF. The DNA of the CDR3 is TGCGCCAGCAGCTCCGAGGGACGCTCGGGCGGGGAGACCCAGTACTTC. The full variable domain, in which reference TRBV5-1 and TRBJ2-5 provide the parts outside the CDR3, is KAGVTQTPRYLIKTRGQQVTLSCSPISGHRSVSWYQQTPGQGLQFLFEYFSETQRNKGNFPGRFSGRQFSNSRSEMNVSTLELGDSALYLCASSSEGRSGGETQYFGPGTRLLVL.

The chain carries TRBV28 and TRBJ1-3; D is unresolved. The CDR3 runs 17 residues. The germline V gene has CDR1 MDHEN and CDR2 SYDVKM. With 4 bases removed from V and 4 bases from J, the gap between germline ends came to 20 bases. The CDR3 protein is CASSSAEAGKAGNTIYF. The CDR3 DNA reads TGTGCCAGCAGTTCCGCCGAGGCGGGGAAGGCCGGAAACACCATATATTTT.

The genes are TRBV7-9 and TRBJ2-2, with TRBD2 identical over 7 bases. The length of the CDR3 is 16 residues. Germline V CDR1 and CDR2: SEHNR, FQNEAQ (reference sequence). J gave up 0 bases and V 3 bases, and 4 bases lay outside the gene matches. The CDR3 loop reads CASSLGDYSNTGELFF. In DNA form, the CDR3 reads TGTGCCAGCAGCTTGGGGGACTATTCGAACACCGGGGAGCTGTTTTTT. Drawing the rest from reference TRBV7-9 and TRBJ2-2, the complete variable domain is DTGVSQNPRHKITKRGQNVTFRCDPISEHNRLYWYRQTLGQGPEFLTYFQNEAQLEKSRLLSDRFSAERPKGSFSTLEIQRTEQGDSAMYLCASSLGDYSNTGELFFGEGSRLTVL.

The chain links TRBV7-3 to TRBJ2-7; no definite D call. With 0 bases removed from V and 3 bases from J, the gap between germline ends came to 6 bases. Germline lookup yields CDR1 SGHTA and CDR2 FQGTGA. There are 13 residues in the CDR3. The chain's CDR3 is CASSLTMGYEQYF. The CDR3 DNA reads as TGTGCCAGCAGCTTAACGATGGGCTACGAGCAGTACTTC.

The chain links TRBV11-3 to TRBJ2-7, with D uncertain. The CDR3 is 13 amino acids. The germline V gene has CDR1 SGHNT and CDR2 YENEEA. Trimming pared 6 bases from V and 4 bases from J, leaving 13 bases between. The CDR3 nucleotides read TGTGCCAGCAGTCCCCCCGGGCGTTACGAGCAGTACTTC. Protein sequence: CASSPPGRYEQYF.

This chain joins TRBV19 and TRBJ2-1; D remains ambiguous. V lost 2 bases, J lost 7 bases, and 21 bases lay in between. The CDR3 totals 17 residues. Germline V gene sequence: CDR1 LNHDA, CDR2 SQIVND (reference sequence). The CDR3 nucleotides are TGTGCCAGTAGTATAACGTCCGCGGCAGATGCGAGGAATGAGCAGTTCTTC. It yields the protein CASSITSAADARNEQFF.

J is TRBJ2-5 and V is TRBV7-3; D perhaps matches TRBD2 (6 bases). Between the trimmed V and J ends, which lost 3 bases and 5 bases, there was a span of 10 bases. Per the germline V gene, CDR1 is SGHTA and CDR2 is FQGTGA. There are 13 residues in the CDR3. In DNA, the CDR3 is TGTGCCAGCAGCTTTGGGGAGGACGAGACCCAGTACTTC. This gives the protein CASSFGEDETQYF. The whole variable domain, remainder taken from reference TRBV7-3 and TRBJ2-5, is GAGVSQTPSNKVTEKGKYVELRCDPISGHTALYWYRQSLGQGPEFLIYFQGTGAADDSGLPNDRFFAVRPEGSVSTLKIQRTERGDSAVYLCASSFGEDETQYFGPGTRLLVL.

This chain joins TRBV2 and TRBJ1-5, with D uncertain. The CDR3 length is 13 residues. The germline V and J ends were trimmed by 4 bases and 3 bases, with 7 bases remaining between them. Germline V gene data show CDR1 as SNHLY and CDR2 as FYNNEI. The CDR3 coding sequence is TGTGCCAGCAGTGCGGGTTCCAATCAGCCCCAGCATTTT. Translated, it gives CASSAGSNQPQHF.

V gene TRBV7-9 combines with J gene TRBJ1-1; perhaps TRBD1 as D (6 bases). The CDR3 length is 13 residues. The V gene lost 3 bases and the J gene lost 7 bases, with 12 bases spanning the gap. CDR1 is SEHNR, CDR2 FQNEAQ, per germline (reference sequence). The CDR3 DNA reads TGTGCCAGCAGCTTCTACAGGGAGGATGAAGCTTTCTTT. Protein product: CASSFYREDEAFF.

This chain links TRBV19 with TRBJ1-3; D gene unclear. Germline CDR1 is LNHDA and CDR2 is SQIVND (reference sequence). This CDR3 has 14 amino acids. V was trimmed by 0 bases and J by 2 bases, leaving 5 bases between them. The DNA of the CDR3 is TGTGCCAGTAGTATAGATTCAGCTGGAAACACCATATATTTT. This encodes CASSIDSAGNTIYF.

The rearrangement joins TRBV29-1 to TRBJ1-1; possibly TRBD1 for D (5 bases). The V end lost 3 bases, the J end lost 0 bases, and 8 bases lay between the germline ends. The CDR3 has 13 residues. Germline V gene lookup returns CDR1 SQVTM and CDR2 ANQGSEA. CDR3 DNA sequence: TGCAGCGTTGATAAGGACATGAACACTGAAGCTTTCTTT. This codes for CSVDKDMNTEAFF. The variable domain in full, completed from reference TRBV29-1 and TRBJ1-1, reads SAVISQKPSRDICQRGTSLTIQCQVDSQVTMMFWYRQQPGQSLTLIATANQGSEATYESGFVIDKFPISRPNLTFSTLTVSNMSPEDSSIYLCSVDKDMNTEAFFGQGTRLTVV.

The chain couples TRBV19 to TRBJ1-3; a possible D gene is TRBD1 (5 bases). Looked up from germline, CDR1 is LNHDA and CDR2 is SQIVND (reference sequence). The V end lost 4 bases, the J end lost 1 base, and 8 bases lay between the germline ends. This CDR3 is built from 14 residues. The CDR3 region is CASSTTVSGNTIYF. CDR3 sequence (DNA): TGTGCCAGTAGTACGACAGTTTCTGGAAACACCATATATTTT.

The rearrangement links TRBV10-3 to TRBJ2-3; D might be TRBD1 or TRBD2, each matching 5 bases. With 11 bases removed from V and 3 bases from J, the gap between germline ends came to 12 bases. CDR3 length: 12 amino acids. Germline V gene lookup returns CDR1 ENHRY and CDR2 SYGVKD. The CDR3 spells CAARDATDTQYF. The CDR3 bases are TGTGCCGCCCGGGACGCTACAGATACGCAGTATTTT.

This clone showed up just a few times. This chain joins TRBV7-2 and TRBJ2-2; 11 positions match TRBD1. V lost 5 bases to trimming and J lost 8 bases; unmatched junction nucleotides: 13. Germline V gene sequence: CDR1 SGHTA, CDR2 FQGNSA. This CDR3 contains 17 residues. CDR3 nucleotide sequence: TGTGCCAGCAGCACACCCCCGGGACAGGGGGTTGGAGGGGAGCTGTTTTTT. Its translation is CASSTPPGQGVGGELFF.

The CDR3: CASSIVAGQEQYF. The CDR3 region has the DNA TGTGCCAGTAGTATAGTAGCGGGGCAGGAGCAGTACTTC. The chain combines TRBV19 with TRBJ2-7; 8 positions agree with TRBD2. Germline loops: CDR1 LNHDA, CDR2 SQIVND (reference sequence). This CDR3 contains 13 residues. The V segment lost 1 base and the J segment 7 bases; nucleotides outside the gene matches: 3.

DNA of the CDR3: TGTGCCATCAGTGAGGGACAGATGGTGACTAATGAAAAACTGTTTTTT. Translated: CAISEGQMVTNEKLFF. This sequence joins TRBV10-3 and TRBJ1-4; maybe TRBD1 (6 bases). The length of the CDR3 is 16 residues. V dropped 2 bases and J dropped 2 bases, with 12 bases sitting between them. Per the germline V gene, CDR1 is ENHRY and CDR2 is SYGVKD.

J is TRBJ1-1 and V is TRBV18, with D unresolved. The CDR3 has 11 residues. Germline V gives CDR1 KGHSH, CDR2 LQKENI. Deletions cut 6 bases from V and 6 bases from J, with 8 bases between. For the CDR3, the DNA is TGTGCCAGCTCGCTACTAGCTGAAGCTTTCTTT. It is translated as CASSLLAEAFF. The whole variable domain, remainder taken from reference TRBV18 and TRBJ1-1, is NAGVMQNPRHLVRRRGQEARLRCSPMKGHSHVYWYRQLPEEGLKFMVYLQKENIIDESGMPKERFSAEFPKEGPSILRIQQVVRGDSAAYFCASSLLAEAFFGQGTRLTVV.

The V gene is TRBV5-6, the J gene TRBJ2-7; D might be TRBD1 (6 bases). Germline CDR1 reads SGHDT; CDR2 reads YYEEEE. The V end lost 4 bases, the J end lost 0 bases, and 17 bases lay between the germline ends. The length of the CDR3 is 16 residues. CDR3 nucleotides: TGTGCCAGCAGCGCGTGGGGGCAGGGGCGCTCCTACGAGCAGTACTTC. Its translation: CASSAWGQGRSYEQYF.

The chain combines TRBV5-6 with TRBJ1-4; no reliable D call. Deletions cut 1 base from V and 12 bases from J, with 22 bases between. The CDR3 covers 16 residues. Germline values: CDR1 SGHDT, CDR2 YYEEEE. The CDR3 bases are TGTGCCAGCAGCTTGTGGTCCGGAAACCCCCTCAAAGAACTGTTTTTT. Amino acids: CASSLWSGNPLKELFF.

This chain links TRBV5-1 with TRBJ2-7, with D perhaps given as TRBD1 or TRBD2 (5 bases each). Germline CDR1 is SGHRS and CDR2 is YFSETQ. This CDR3 contains 13 residues. Trimming left V 3 bases short and J 7 bases short, with 14 bases between. This chain's CDR3 is CASSSPGTREQYF. Here the CDR3 DNA reads TGCGCCAGCAGCTCGCCCGGGACGCGAGAGCAGTACTTC. The entire variable domain, with the rest obtained from reference TRBV5-1 and TRBJ2-7, is as follows: KAGVTQTPRYLIKTRGQQVTLSCSPISGHRSVSWYQQTPGQGLQFLFEYFSETQRNKGNFPGRFSGRQFSNSRSEMNVSTLELGDSALYLCASSSPGTREQYFGPGTRLTVT.

The gene calls are TRBV13 and TRBJ2-1; the D gene is possibly TRBD1 (5 bases). Germline CDR1 is PRHDT and CDR2 is FYEKMQ (reference sequence). V was trimmed by 5 bases and J by 0 bases, leaving 14 bases between them. This CDR3 comprises 16 residues. DNA for the CDR3: TGTGCCAGCAGCACCGGCCCCGACAGCTCCTACAATGAGCAGTTCTTC. As protein: CASSTGPDSSYNEQFF.

The chain uses TRBV6-1 and TRBJ1-6; D uncertain. This CDR3 region has 15 residues. Germline loops: CDR1 MNHNS, CDR2 SASEGT. Trimming cost V 3 bases and J 7 bases, with 13 bases left between them. As DNA, the CDR3 is TGTGCCAGCAGTGAGGACGGAATGATAAATTCACCCCTCCACTTT. Translating gives CASSEDGMINSPLHF.

The chain carries TRBV4-2 and TRBJ1-2; TRBD1 might be the D (6 bases). Trimming took 2 bases from V and 2 from J, leaving 6 bases between them. The germline V gene encodes CDR1 LGHNA and CDR2 YNFKEQ. The CDR3 length is 13 residues. CDR3 sequence (DNA): TGTGCCAGCAGCCAAACAGGGAACTATGGCTACACCTTC. It is translated as CASSQTGNYGYTF.

The chain carries TRBV9 and TRBJ2-5; 10 bases are a match to TRBD2. The germline V gene has CDR1 SGDLS and CDR2 YYNGEE. This CDR3 comprises 15 residues. V shed 5 bases and J 5 bases; nucleotides not matched to a gene: 9. The CDR3 spells CASSASGGAGETQYF. The DNA for the CDR3 is TGTGCCAGCAGTGCCAGCGGGGGGGCCGGCGAGACCCAGTACTTC.